This T cell receptor beta chain emerged from a study of blood T cell repertoires in COVID-19. Turning to the study itself: COVID-19 samples from acute and convalescent phases originated in the United States, Italy and Spain. PBMCs, B-cell-depleted T cells, or T cells were the source of the cDNA or gDNA that made up the material.

Unmatched junction bases numbered 4, after V lost 5 bases and J lost 0 bases. Per germline, CDR1 MDHEN and CDR2 SYDVKM. The CDR3 loop spans 15 amino acids. Per the original data handling: For nucleated cells, counts were estimated from reference gene primer amplification. Profiling relied on immunoSEQ multiplex PCR, and the TCRdb table lists in-frame clones only, not all of them. V, J and clone size are those of that table, while D and trimming were read from the DNA. This sample carries more than 70,000 clones, over 75% of them seen once, and the ten largest clones take just over 5%. The sequenced material came from peripheral blood. This receptor was identified in a woman aged 18-29 years with acute or convalescent COVID-19. The chain links TRBV28 to TRBJ1-5; TRBD1 matches at 7 bases. The CDR3 coding sequence is TGTGCCAGCAGTCGAGGGGGCGTTAGCAATCAGCCCCAGCATTTT. Its protein is CASSRGGVSNQPQHF. Complete variable domain (other parts from reference TRBV28 and TRBJ1-5): DVKVTQSSRYLVKRTGEKVFLECVQDMDHENMFWYRQDPGLGLRLIYFSYDVKMKEKGDIPEGYSVSREKKERFSLILESASTNQTSMYLCASSRGGVSNQPQHFGDGTRLSIL.